The 27 T cell receptor beta chains below all came from one sample that was sequenced in a study of OX40 agonist ivuxolimab in advanced cancers. Sequencing was performed with immunoSEQ multiplex PCR; in TCRdb, only in-frame clones are kept and a portion is missing. This table holds roughly 35,000 clones, approximately 86% found once. The input for sequencing was CD4+ or CD8+ T cells sorted from blood, taken in a trial of the OX40 agonist ivuxolimab. Receptor source: an adult with an advanced solid tumor such as melanoma, head and neck, liver or kidney cancer.

As regards this clone: This likely reflects a read error, since a far larger clone is one base away. Other DNA sequences in this sample translate to the same CDR3. The CDR3 DNA follows: TGTGCCAGCAGCTTAGCCCCGGGCAGTACCTACGAGCAGTACTTC. Protein sequence: CASSLAPGSTYEQYF. The chain carries TRBV7-3 and TRBJ2-7; no clear D. CDR1 is SGHTA, CDR2 FQGTGA, per germline. The CDR3 sequence is 15 residues long. Trimming shortened V by 2 bases and J by 2 bases, and 13 bases separated the two germline ends.

The rearrangement joins TRBV9 to TRBJ1-4, with a possible D match to TRBD1 (6 bases). This CDR3 is 14 amino acids long. Between the trimmed V and J ends, which lost 3 bases and 8 bases, there was a span of 14 bases. In germline, CDR1 is SGDLS, CDR2 YYNGEE. CDR3 sequence: CASSETGTGEKLFF. Here the CDR3 DNA reads TGTGCCAGCAGCGAGACAGGTACGGGGGAAAAACTGTTTTTT. Full variable domain (rest looked up from reference TRBV9 and TRBJ1-4): DSGVTQTPKHLITATGQRVTLRCSPRSGDLSVYWYQQSLDQGLQFLIQYYNGEERAKGNILERFSAQQFPDLHSELNLSSLELGDSALYFCASSETGTGEKLFFGSGTQLSVL.

The chain has TRBV19 and TRBJ2-5; weak D call: TRBD2 (6 bases). The length of the CDR3 is 13 residues. Germline-derived CDR1 and CDR2 are LNHDA and SQIVND (reference sequence). Trimming left V 4 bases short and J 2 bases short, with 8 bases between. The CDR3 DNA sequence: TGTGCCAGTAGTACCCTAGCGCAAGAGACCCAGTACTTC. Residues: CASSTLAQETQYF.

This rearrangement joins TRBV19 to TRBJ1-4; perhaps TRBD1 as D (5 bases). The CDR3 loop spans 16 amino acids. V lost 2 bases and J lost 5, with 15 bases in between. Germline V gene data show CDR1 as LNHDA and CDR2 as SQIVND (reference sequence). The CDR3 DNA is TGTGCCAGTAGTATAAGCCTGGGGCAGTTCAATGAAAAACTGTTTTTT. This gives the protein CASSISLGQFNEKLFF.

This chain links TRBV6-5 with TRBJ2-5; the match to TRBD1 covers 10 bases. Looked up from germline, CDR1 is MNHEY and CDR2 is SVGAGI. The CDR3 has 13 amino acids. V lost 6 bases, J lost 7 bases, and 5 bases stayed unmatched. This CDR3 reads CASRRDRGGTQYF. The CDR3, as DNA: TGTGCCAGCAGGCGGGACAGGGGCGGGACCCAGTACTTC.

Only one count was recorded for this clone. The CDR3 protein is CASSQAPTGEGPYEQYF. CDR3 DNA sequence: TGCGCCAGCAGTCAGGCCCCTACGGGGGAGGGCCCCTACGAGCAGTACTTC. The chain is built from TRBV23-1 and TRBJ2-7; 7 nucleotides agree with TRBD2. TRBV23-1 is an open reading frame whose function is uncertain. The CDR3 is 17 residues long. Germline trimming cut 3 bases from V and 2 bases from J; bases unmatched to any gene: 13.

V usage is TRBV28 and J usage is TRBJ1-1; a weak D match, TRBD1 (5 bases). The CDR3 consists of 14 residues. With 3 bases removed from V and 1 base from J, the gap between germline ends came to 9 bases. CDR1 is MDHEN and CDR2 is SYDVKM in the germline V gene. CDR3 amino acids: CASSLGQANTEAFF. Here the CDR3 DNA reads TGTGCCAGCAGTTTGGGGCAGGCGAACACTGAAGCTTTCTTT.

This clone was observed a few times. The chain recombines TRBV5-1 with TRBJ2-7, with D possibly being TRBD1 (6 bases). Germline V gene sequence: CDR1 SGHRS, CDR2 YFSETQ. Trimming shortened V by 2 bases and J by 2 bases, and 11 bases separated the two germline ends. CDR3 length equals 14 residues. The CDR3 region has the DNA TGCGCCAGCAGCTTAACAGGGCCCACCTACGAGCAGTACTTC. Translation: CASSLTGPTYEQYF.

This chain's CDR3 is CASSTDGQGNTEAFF. CDR3 bases: TGCGCCAGCAGCACCGACGGACAGGGGAACACTGAAGCTTTCTTT. This sequence joins TRBV5-1 and TRBJ1-1, with 8 bases that match TRBD1. The CDR3 is 15 residues long. Trimming cost V 4 bases and J 1 base; bases outside gene matches: 6. Germline CDR1 and CDR2: SGHRS and YFSETQ.

There are a few counts of this clone. The chain joins TRBV11-2 to TRBJ1-5; the D is unclear. V was clipped by 5 bases and J by 2 bases, with 13 bases between them. Germline CDR1 SGHAT, CDR2 FQNNGV. The CDR3 runs 15 residues. This chain's CDR3 is CASSPSGFGNQPQHF. The CDR3 coding sequence is TGTGCCAGCAGCCCATCGGGGTTCGGCAATCAGCCCCAGCATTTT.

V usage is TRBV7-3 and J usage is TRBJ2-7, with D maybe TRBD2 (6 bases). CDR1 is SGHTA, CDR2 FQGTGA, per germline. CDR3 size: 13 residues. V was cut by 2 bases and J by 5 bases, with 10 bases left in between. The CDR3 DNA follows: TGTGCCAGCAGCTTAGCCGGAGGGAACGAGCAGTACTTC. As protein: CASSLAGGNEQYF.

The chain has TRBV10-3 and TRBJ2-1; 10 nucleotides agree with TRBD2. Trimming cost V 5 bases and J 4 bases; bases outside gene matches: 2. CDR3 length: 14 residues. Germline-derived CDR1 and CDR2 are ENHRY and SYGVKD. This chain's CDR3 is CAISKAGGYNEQFF. The CDR3, as DNA: TGTGCCATCAGTAAAGCGGGGGGGTACAATGAGCAGTTCTTC.

V usage is TRBV7-9 and J usage is TRBJ2-2; 11 bases align to TRBD2. Per the germline V gene, CDR1 is SEHNR and CDR2 is FQNEAQ (reference sequence). CDR3 length: 15 residues. The V gene end was trimmed by 5 bases and the J gene end by 6 bases; junction bases not matched to a gene: 5. CDR3 nucleotides: TGTGCCAGCAGCCCTCATAGCGGGGGGGCCGGGGAGCTGTTTTTT. Translating it yields CASSPHSGGAGELFF.

This chain links TRBV19 with TRBJ1-1, with 7 bases lining up with TRBD1. V trimming: 8 bases; J trimming: 1 base; junction bases outside the gene matches: 4. The CDR3 runs to 13 residues. The germline V gene encodes CDR1 LNHDA and CDR2 SQIVND (reference sequence). In nucleotides, the CDR3 is TGTGCCAGTCGAACAGGGGCGAACACTGAAGCTTTCTTT. Translated, it gives CASRTGANTEAFF.

A word on this clone: One junction end does not reproduce the germline sequence, and a read error may be involved. The rearrangement uses TRBV23-1 and TRBJ2-7; D possibly corresponds to TRBD2 (6 bases). TRBV23-1 is sorted into the ORF group, with uncertain function. This CDR3 is 11 amino acids long. In nucleotides, the CDR3 is TGCGCCAGCAGTCAATCCGGGACTCTGTGCTTC. It specifies CASSQSGTLCF.

This chain connects TRBV4-3 to TRBJ1-2; no definite D call. The CDR3 is 14 residues long. CDR1 is LGHNA, CDR2 YSLEER, per germline. V was clipped by 1 base and J by 2 bases, with 8 bases between them. The CDR3 sequence is CASSQVNRNYGYTF. CDR3 in DNA: TGCGCCAGCAGCCAAGTGAACAGAAACTATGGCTACACCTTC.

CDR3 in amino acids: CATSSGFTEAFF. In nucleotides, the CDR3 is TGTGCCACCTCCTCCGGTTTCACTGAAGCTTTCTTT. The rearrangement uses TRBV5-6 and TRBJ1-1, with D unresolved. This CDR3 comprises 12 residues. The V end was cut by 9 bases, the J end by 4 bases, with 13 bases between. Per germline, CDR1 SGHDT and CDR2 YYEEEE.

The chain links TRBV5-1 to TRBJ2-5, with 7 positions matching TRBD2. The CDR3 is 14 amino acids. The V and J ends lost 6 bases and 3 bases, in that order; junction bases with no gene match: 8. Germline-derived CDR1 and CDR2 are SGHRS and YFSETQ. CDR3: CASTYMGGKETQYF. The CDR3 DNA follows: TGCGCCAGCACCTATATGGGGGGGAAAGAGACCCAGTACTTC.

The chain has TRBV5-4 and TRBJ2-3, with TRBD2 matching over 8 bases. CDR3 size: 17 residues. Germline assignment: CDR1 SGHNT and CDR2 YYREEE (reference sequence). The trim removed 4 bases at V and 2 bases at J, leaving 12 bases unmatched. CDR3 bases: TGTGCCAGCAGCCAAGTAATGGGACTAGTTAACACAGATACGCAGTATTTT. It codes for CASSQVMGLVNTDTQYF.

V gene TRBV4-3 combines with J gene TRBJ2-2; D is unresolved. The CDR3 extends over 14 amino acids. V was pared by 8 bases and J by 4 bases, with 14 bases between. The germline V gene encodes CDR1 LGHNA and CDR2 YSLEER. CDR3 nucleotide sequence: TGCGCCAGCTCGAGGACCTATGCCACCGGGGAGCTGTTTTTT. This translates into CASSRTYATGELFF.

The V call is TRBV5-1, the J call TRBJ2-7; 7 positions agree with TRBD2. Germline V gene sequence: CDR1 SGHRS, CDR2 YFSETQ. The ends lost 0 bases at V and 2 bases at J; junction bases unmatched: 5. The CDR3 covers 15 residues. The CDR3 bases are TGCGCCAGCAGCTTGGCGGGGGGTTCCCCCTACGAGCAGTACTTC. The encoded protein is CASSLAGGSPYEQYF.

The V call is TRBV6-5, the J call TRBJ1-1; unclear D gene. Trimming shortened V by 7 bases and J by 0 bases, and 12 bases separated the two germline ends. From germline, CDR1 is MNHEY and CDR2 SVGAGI. The length of the CDR3 is 14 residues. Written as DNA, the CDR3 is TGTGCCAGCACCAAGGCTAGCATGAACACTGAAGCTTTCTTT. Protein product: CASTKASMNTEAFF.

The chain links TRBV7-2 to TRBJ2-1, with TRBD2 as a possible D gene (7 bases). V was trimmed by 0 bases and J by 0 bases, leaving 12 bases between them. Germline V gene sequence: CDR1 SGHTA, CDR2 FQGNSA. There are 17 residues in the CDR3. CDR3 residues: CASSLAGGLGSYNEQFF. The CDR3 DNA reads as TGTGCCAGCAGCTTAGCCGGGGGGCTCGGCTCCTACAATGAGCAGTTCTTC.

The V and J genes are TRBV2 and TRBJ2-7, with TRBD1 as a possible D gene (5 bases). V was shortened by 4 bases and J by 1 base, with 11 bases between the two germline ends. Germline CDR1 is SNHLY and CDR2 is FYNNEI. The CDR3 runs to 14 residues. The CDR3 protein is CASSGGSLSYEQYF. The CDR3 DNA follows: TGTGCCAGCAGTGGGGGCAGCCTTTCCTACGAGCAGTACTTC.

This clone was counted once. The J gene is TRBJ1-2, the V gene TRBV6-5, with D tentatively TRBD1 (5 bases). V lost 5 bases and J lost 8, with 18 bases in between. Per the germline V gene, CDR1 is MNHEY and CDR2 is SVGAGI. The CDR3 has 14 residues. CDR3 amino acids: CASSPTSGAGGYTF. The CDR3 region has the DNA TGTGCCAGCAGTCCGACGAGCGGGGCAGGGGGCTACACCTTC.

The V gene is TRBV10-2, the J gene TRBJ1-6, with D possibly TRBD1 on 6 matching bases. Trimming left V 6 bases short and J 7 bases short, with 16 bases between. From germline, CDR1 is WSHSY and CDR2 SAAADI. The CDR3 consists of 15 residues. The CDR3 nucleotides are TGCGCCAGCAGGTCAGCAGGGGTTGAGAATTCACCCCTCCACTTT. This gives the protein CASRSAGVENSPLHF.

The CDR3 reads CASSPGTGGDQPQHF. CDR3 in DNA: TGCGCCAGCAGCCCCGGGACAGGGGGCGATCAGCCCCAGCATTTT. V gene TRBV5-1 combines with J gene TRBJ1-5, with 12 bases fitting TRBD1. Germline V lookup: CDR1 SGHRS, CDR2 YFSETQ. V lost 4 bases and J lost 5; bases outside the gene matches: 4. CDR3 length: 15 amino acids.